A selection of T cell receptor beta chains follows, all from one sample in a study of CD8+ T cells in alopecia areata. TCRdb's copy holds only in-frame clones and misses some; the assay was immunoSEQ multiplex PCR. Here the sample spans 170,000 or so clones, about 60% being singletons. The sequencing here drew on CD4+ T cells sorted from blood, taken at week 0. The receptors come from a human donor with alopecia areata. CDR3s include the opening cysteine and the closing phenylalanine or tryptophan. A D gene is named only where the DNA matches it firmly. Expanded clones get a size class; other rows say once, few or many, or leave the size out.

TRBJ2-2	.	.	TRBV6-1	CASSDQGYTGELFF	TGTGCCAGCAGTGATCAGGGCTACACCGGGGAGCTGTTTTTT
TRBJ2-2	.	.	TRBV29-1	CSVVYSYTGELFF	TGCAGCGTTGTCTACAGCTACACCGGGGAGCTGTTTTTT
TRBJ2-3	.	.	TRBV7-6	CASSLEWSSTDTQYF	TGTGCCAGCAGCTTAGAATGGTCTAGCACAGATACGCAGTATTTT
TRBJ2-3	.	.	TRBV29-1	CSVTGGGTDTQYF	TGCAGCGTTACCGGAGGGGGGACAGATACGCAGTATTTT
TRBJ1-5	TRBD1	.	TRBV19	CASRTIPGQGYSNQPQHF	TGTGCCAGTAGGACGATACCGGGACAGGGGTATAGCAATCAGCCCCAGCATTTT
TRBJ2-5	.	.	TRBV29-1	CSVQGSQETQYF	TGCAGCGTGCAGGGGTCCCAAGAGACCCAGTACTTC
TRBJ2-3	TRBD2	few	TRBV29-1	CSAIGAGASDTQYF	TGCAGCGCCATAGGAGCGGGGGCATCAGATACGCAGTATTTT
TRBJ2-2	.	.	TRBV6-1	CATKLRGLGTGELFF	TGTGCCACCAAGCTCAGGGGCCTCGGGACCGGGGAGCTGTTTTTT
TRBJ2-5	TRBD2	.	TRBV2	CASSGTSGGDGTQYF	TGTGCCAGCAGTGGGACTAGCGGGGGGGACGGGACCCAGTACTTC
TRBJ2-3	TRBD1	.	TRBV29-1	CSVVLQGAGTDTQYF	TGCAGCGTTGTCTTGCAGGGGGCCGGCACAGATACGCAGTATTTT
TRBJ2-3	.	.	TRBV29-1	CSVEAVSTDTQYF	TGCAGCGTTGAGGCAGTTAGCACAGATACGCAGTATTTT
TRBJ2-2	.	once	TRBV2	CASQDRPTTGELFF	TGTGCCAGCCAAGACAGGCCGACCACCGGGGAGCTGTTTTTT
TRBJ1-2	.	.	TRBV30	CAWSSGTSYGYTF	TGTGCCTGGAGTTCCGGGACATCCTATGGCTACACCTTC
TRBJ2-7	.	.	TRBV19	CASSPTAGTYEQYF	TGTGCCAGTAGTCCCACGGCAGGGACCTACGAGCAGTACTTC
TRBJ1-5	.	.	TRBV29-1	CSVRGSSNQPQHF	TGCAGCGTTCGTGGGTCTAGCAATCAGCCCCAGCATTTT